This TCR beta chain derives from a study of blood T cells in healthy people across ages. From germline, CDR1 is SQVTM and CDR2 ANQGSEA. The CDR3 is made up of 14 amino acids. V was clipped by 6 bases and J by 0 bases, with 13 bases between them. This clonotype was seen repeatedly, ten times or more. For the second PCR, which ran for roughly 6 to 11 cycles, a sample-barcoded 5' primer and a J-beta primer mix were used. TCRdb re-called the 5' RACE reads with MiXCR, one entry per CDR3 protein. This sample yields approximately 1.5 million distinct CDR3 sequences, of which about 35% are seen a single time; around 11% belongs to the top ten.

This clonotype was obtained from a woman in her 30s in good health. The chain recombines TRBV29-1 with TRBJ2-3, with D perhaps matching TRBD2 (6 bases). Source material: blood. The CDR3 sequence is CSVEAGSSTDTQYF. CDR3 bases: TGCAGCGTCGAGGCGGGGTCTAGCACAGATACGCAGTATTTT.